In its sample, the clone carrying this TCR beta chain was seen a few times. Its matching antigen is unknown. Template-switching 5'RACE yielded the TCR cDNA; a universal primer site and UMIs were added in the process. TCRdb ran MiXCR on the 5' RACE reads and lists one entry per CDR3 protein. The data hold hundreds of thousands of distinct CDR3 sequences, with 7.5% to 9% observed a single time. This entry is derived from a study of T cells after yellow fever vaccination. Overall study results and limits: Booster samples showed a return of most primary-vaccination clones (almost 97% CD4, approximately 88% CD8). The secondary response was weaker but peaked faster, day 5 versus 15.

The sample here was PBMCs, taken on the day of the first yellow fever vaccination. The receptor comes from a young man who received the YFV17D yellow fever vaccine.

This chain's CDR3 is CASSLGDGSNTEAFF. Here the CDR3 DNA reads TGTGCCAGCAGCTTAGGCGACGGGTCGAACACTGAAGCTTTCTTT. The rearrangement uses TRBV7-9 and TRBJ1-1, with D unresolved. Trimming took off 1 base at V and 1 base at J, with 10 bases between the two ends. Per the germline V gene, CDR1 is SEHNR and CDR2 is FQNEAQ (reference sequence). This CDR3 contains 15 residues.